This TCR beta chain derives from a study of tumor-infiltrating lymphocytes in oesophageal squamous cell carcinoma. This clonotype was recorded a few times. Germline V CDR1 and CDR2: SGHTA, FQGTGA. Trimming took 2 bases from V and 6 from J; bases not matched to a gene: 7. The CDR3 runs 15 residues. TCRdb passed the PCR reads through MiXCR, listing each CDR3 protein once. This table holds about 11,000 distinct CDR3 sequences, about 60% found once. The receptor's source is a male donor with esophageal squamous cell carcinoma. The chain carries TRBV7-3 and TRBJ2-1; 7 nucleotides match TRBD2. The sequenced sample was esophageal tumor tissue. The CDR3 DNA follows: TGTGCCAGCAGCTTAGGGAGGGCCACAGGCAATGAGCAGTTCTTC. This sequence encodes CASSLGRATGNEQFF.